A selection of T cell receptor beta chains follows, all from one sample in a study of shared clonotypes between healthy human individuals. Sequenced by immunoSEQ multiplex PCR; TCRdb stores in-frame clones only, minus some. Here the sample spans around 100,000 clones, around 67% being singletons. Sequenced sample: memory CD8+ T cells sorted from blood. All receptors come from a man in his thirties or forties in good health. Each CDR3 is given with its conserved first and last residue. A D gene is named only where the DNA matches it firmly. Expanded clones are given a class, and other clones once, few, many or no size at all.

D	length	V	J	size	DNA	CDR3
TRBD1	15	TRBV28	TRBJ2-1	NA	TGTGCCAGCACTCCCGGGACAGGGCTCCACAATGAGCAGTTCTTC	CASTPGTGLHNEQFF
TRBD1	16	TRBV7-6	TRBJ2-7	NA	TGTGCCAGCAGCTTATTCGCTGGGACAGGGCCGGAAGAGCAGTACTTC	CASSLFAGTGPEEQYF
NA	17	TRBV7-8	TRBJ2-7	NA	TGTGCCAGCAGCTATTACCCAAACCCGGGCCTTTCCTACGAGCAGTACTTC	CASSYYPNPGLSYEQYF
NA	14	TRBV29-1	TRBJ1-3	NA	TGCAGCGTTGGGTTGGGCCACTCTGGAAACACCATATATTTT	CSVGLGHSGNTIYF
TRBD2	18	TRBV4-3	TRBJ2-7	few	TGCGCCAGCAGCCAAGATAGGGTAACTAGCGGGCTCTCCTACGAGCAGTACTTC	CASSQDRVTSGLSYEQYF
NA	16	TRBV5-4	TRBJ2-5	few	TGTGCCAGCAGCCCAAGGACTGTTCAGGCACAAGAGACCCAGTACTTC	CASSPRTVQAQETQYF
NA	14	TRBV5-1	TRBJ2-7	NA	TGCGCCAGCAGCTTGGCGGGTGACTCCTACGAGCAGTACTTC	CASSLAGDSYEQYF
NA	19	TRBV2	TRBJ1-2	NA	TGTGCCAGCAGTGATGACGGTATCAGGGGCCCCGACGATAACTATGGCTACACCTTC	CASSDDGIRGPDDNYGYTF
TRBD1	13	TRBV7-6	TRBJ2-7	NA	TGTGCCAGCAGCCCCAGACAGGGTTCCGAGCAGTACTTC	CASSPRQGSEQYF
NA	14	TRBV7-6	TRBJ2-5	NA	TGTGCCAGCAGCAAGACCGGGACTCGAGAGACCCAGTACTTC	CASSKTGTRETQYF
NA	17	TRBV5-6	TRBJ2-6	NA	TGTACCAGCAGCCGAACTACAGGGCACTCTGGGGCCAACGTCCTGACTTTC	CTSSRTTGHSGANVLTF
NA	13	TRBV7-9	TRBJ1-2	NA	TGTGCCAGCAGCTTCCTGACATCGCGAGGCTACACCTTC	CASSFLTSRGYTF
NA	17	TRBV21-1	TRBJ2-5	many	TGTGCCAGCAGCAAGTCTAAGGTATCGAGTAAGCAAGAGACCCAGTACTTC	CASSKSKVSSKQETQYF
NA	14	TRBV5-5	TRBJ1-1	NA	TGTGCCAGCAGCTTGGGGGGGCGCGAAAATGAAGCTTTCTTT	CASSLGGRENEAFF
TRBD2	18	TRBV11-2	TRBJ2-3	once	TGTGCCAGCACCTTGGGACTAGCGGGAATAGGATGGACAGATACGCAGTATTTT	CASTLGLAGIGWTDTQYF
NA	15	TRBV11-2	TRBJ2-7	NA	TGTGCCAGCAGCTTAGTAGGGGAGGACTACTACGAGCAGTACTTC	CASSLVGEDYYEQYF
NA	14	TRBV11-2	TRBJ2-1	few	TGTGCCAGCAGCTTGATAGGGCCTTCGAATGAGCAGTTCTTC	CASSLIGPSNEQFF
NA	12	TRBV27	TRBJ2-7	NA	TGTGCCAGCAGTTTGCAGGGCTACGAGCAGTACTTC	CASSLQGYEQYF
NA	15	TRBV7-9	TRBJ2-7	NA	TGTGCCAGCAGCGGGAATCGGAGGGGCGTTTACGAGCAGTACTTC	CASSGNRRGVYEQYF
NA	13	TRBV25-1	TRBJ2-5	NA	TGTGCCAGCAGTGAGAACAGGGAAGAGACCCAGTACTTC	CASSENREETQYF
NA	14	TRBV7-8	TRBJ2-1	NA	TGTGCCAGCAGCTCTTTCGGGAGTTACAATGAGCAGTTCTTC	CASSSFGSYNEQFF
TRBD1	14	TRBV7-9	TRBJ1-2	NA	TGTGCCAGCAGCCCAGTGACAGGGAGGAATGGCTACACCTTC	CASSPVTGRNGYTF
TRBD2	15	TRBV25-1	TRBJ2-2	NA	TGTGCCAGCACATGGACTAGCCCGAACACCGGGGAGCTGTTTTTT	CASTWTSPNTGELFF
TRBD2	15	TRBV4-1	TRBJ2-7	once	TGCGCCAGCAGCCAAGATACTAGCGCCTCCTACGAGCAGTACTTC	CASSQDTSASYEQYF
TRBD2	15	TRBV6-4	TRBJ2-1	NA	TGTGCCAGCAGTCCCGGGACTAGCGAGTACAATGAGCAGTTCTTC	CASSPGTSEYNEQFF
NA	15	TRBV6-6	TRBJ2-4	NA	TGTGCCAGCAGGGGTAGGCTTCTAGCCAAAAACATTCAGTACTTC	CASRGRLLAKNIQYF
NA	17	TRBV25-1	TRBJ2-2	NA	TGTGCCAGCTGGCTTGAGGGGCAGGGCCCTTATCCCGGGGAGCTGTTTTTT	CASWLEGQGPYPGELFF
NA	13	TRBV7-8	TRBJ2-2	NA	TGTGCCAGCGAGGGGGGGACCGTCGGGGAGCTGTTTTTT	CASEGGTVGELFF
TRBD2	15	TRBV6-1	TRBJ2-7	few	TGTGCCAGCAGTGGGGGGACTAGCGGGAGTTCGGCGCCGTACTTC	CASSGGTSGSSAPYF
NA	12	TRBV28	TRBJ2-1	once	TGTGCCAGCAGTTTAATGCCCAATGAGCAGTTCTTC	CASSLMPNEQFF
NA	12	TRBV5-1	TRBJ2-7	NA	TGCGCCAGCAGACAAACAGGGTACGAGCAGTACTTC	CASRQTGYEQYF
NA	15	TRBV7-8	TRBJ2-4	NA	TGTGCCAGCAGGCTAAACCGGGATCTCAAAAACATTCAGTACTTC	CASRLNRDLKNIQYF
NA	18	TRBV7-9	TRBJ1-5	NA	TGTGCCAGCAGCTTAGTAACCCGAAAATTACGGAGCAATCAGCCCCAGCATTTT	CASSLVTRKLRSNQPQHF
NA	16	TRBV6-6	TRBJ1-5	NA	TGTGCCAGCAGCCAAACAGGGTCCCCCTTCAATCAGCCCCAGCATTTT	CASSQTGSPFNQPQHF
TRBD1	15	TRBV11-2	TRBJ2-2	NA	TGTGCCAGCAGCTCACGGGACAGGTCCCCCGGGGAGCTGTTTTTT	CASSSRDRSPGELFF
NA	15	TRBV19	TRBJ2-1	NA	TGTGCCAGTAGTATTCTCGGGAACTCCTACAATGAGCAGTTCTTC	CASSILGNSYNEQFF
TRBD2	15	TRBV6-4	TRBJ2-2	NA	TGTGCCAGCAGTGACCTAGCGGATTATACCGGGGAGCTGTTTTTT	CASSDLADYTGELFF
TRBD2	14	TRBV2	TRBJ2-2	NA	TGTGCCAGCAGGGGACTAGCGAACACCGGGGAGCTGTTTTTT	CASRGLANTGELFF
NA	13	TRBV10-3	TRBJ1-3	NA	TGTGCCATCAGTGAGTCGGACAGAAACACCATATATTTT	CAISESDRNTIYF
NA	12	TRBV10-2	TRBJ2-7	NA	TGCGCCAGCAGTGAGTACTCCTACGAGCAGTACTTC	CASSEYSYEQYF
NA	13	TRBV27	TRBJ1-1	NA	TGTGCCAGCAGTTTATGGCGGTACACTGAAGCTTTCTTT	CASSLWRYTEAFF
TRBD2	14	TRBV2	TRBJ2-7	NA	TGTGCCAGCAGTTCTGATAGCGGGAGCTACGAGCAGTACTTC	CASSSDSGSYEQYF
NA	15	TRBV6-5	TRBJ1-3	once	TGTGCCAGCAGTTATGACGGAAGCTCTGGAAACACCATATATTTT	CASSYDGSSGNTIYF
NA	15	TRBV15	TRBJ1-5	NA	TGTGCCACCAGCAGAGATAGGGGAAGCAATCAGCCCCAGCATTTT	CATSRDRGSNQPQHF
NA	16	TRBV9	TRBJ2-3	NA	TGTGCCAGCAGCGTAAAGGGGGGGACATCCACAGATACGCAGTATTTT	CASSVKGGTSTDTQYF
TRBD2	20	TRBV4-3	TRBJ2-1	NA	TGCGCCAGCAGCCAAGATCTTCAGGCTAGCGGGGTATTGGGGGTGAATGAGCAGTTCTTC	CASSQDLQASGVLGVNEQFF
TRBD2	14	TRBV6-4	TRBJ2-7	NA	TGTGCCAGCAGTGACGGGACTAGCGGGAGCGAGCAGTACTTC	CASSDGTSGSEQYF
NA	14	TRBV28	TRBJ2-7	NA	TGTGCCAGCAGTTTTGGCGGGGGCGGCTACGAGCAGTACTTC	CASSFGGGGYEQYF